The 28 T cell receptor beta chains presented below share a single source sample, sequenced in a study of OX40 agonist ivuxolimab in advanced cancers. The data were produced by immunoSEQ multiplex PCR, yet TCRdb's version contains in-frame clones alone and is incomplete. Of around 64,000 clones listed, around 93% are singletons. Sequencing was performed on CD4+ or CD8+ T cells sorted from blood, taken in a trial of the OX40 agonist ivuxolimab. The receptors here all came from an adult with an advanced solid tumor such as melanoma, head and neck, liver or kidney cancer.

This clone was counted a few times. The chain combines TRBV7-9 with TRBJ2-1; D gene ambiguous. Germline CDR1 and CDR2: SEHNR and FQNEAQ (reference sequence). This CDR3 comprises 13 residues. V lost 4 bases and J 8 bases, leaving 12 bases between the germline ends. The CDR3 DNA reads as TGTGCCAGCAGCTACCAATCCGCCTATGAGCAGTTCTTC. Translation gives CASSYQSAYEQFF.

As for this clone: Other DNA sequences in the sample encode the same CDR3. The CDR3 nucleotides read TGCGCCAGCAGCCAGACCGGACAGTACAATGAGCAGTTCTTC. This translates into CASSQTGQYNEQFF. The rearrangement uses TRBV4-3 and TRBJ2-1; a possible D gene is TRBD1 (6 bases). This CDR3 has 14 residues. Germline loops: CDR1 LGHNA, CDR2 YSLEER. Trimming removed 3 bases at V and 4 bases at J, with 10 bases between.

The V gene is TRBV7-8, the J gene TRBJ2-3; 8 bases line up with TRBD2. The CDR3 sequence is 17 residues long. The J segment lost 4 bases and the V segment lost 4 bases, leaving 13 bases of the junction unmatched. CDR1 is SGHVS and CDR2 is FQNEAQ in the germline V gene. The CDR3: CASSSLEREWGPDTQYF. DNA of the CDR3: TGTGCCAGCAGCTCACTAGAGCGGGAGTGGGGCCCAGATACGCAGTATTTT.

This chain uses TRBV4-2 with TRBJ1-1; perhaps TRBD1 as D (6 bases). V dropped 5 bases and J dropped 3 bases, with 16 bases sitting between them. CDR3 length: 15 residues. Germline V lookup: CDR1 LGHNA, CDR2 YNFKEQ. The CDR3 protein is CASSAGGAGYTEAFF. The CDR3, as DNA: TGTGCCAGCAGCGCCGGGGGGGCGGGGTACACTGAAGCTTTCTTT.

The chain recombines TRBV7-9 with TRBJ2-2; D perhaps matches TRBD2 (6 bases). CDR1 SEHNR and CDR2 FQNEAQ come from the germline V gene (reference sequence). The CDR3 sequence is 15 residues long. The V end lost 5 bases, the J end lost 1 base, and 11 bases lay between the germline ends. CDR3 loop: CASSRGTVNTGELFF. As DNA, the CDR3 is TGTGCCAGCAGCCGTGGGACTGTGAACACCGGGGAGCTGTTTTTT.

Concerning this clone itself: A far bigger clonotype differs at one base, so this is likely a read error. CDR3 coding DNA: TGTGCCAGCAGCCAAGAATCGGGGAACACTGAAGCTTTCTTT. This sequence encodes CASSQESGNTEAFF. This sequence joins TRBV11-3 and TRBJ1-1; D is unresolved. V shed 5 bases and J shed 1 base, with 11 bases lying between them. Germline assignment: CDR1 SGHNT and CDR2 YENEEA. The CDR3 loop spans 14 amino acids.

This clone was found a few times. J is TRBJ2-3 and V is TRBV27; D possibly corresponds to TRBD2 (6 bases). The CDR3 length is 13 residues. In germline, CDR1 is MNHEY, CDR2 SMNVEV (reference sequence). The ends were cut back, 5 bases at V and 2 bases at J, with 8 bases in the middle. This chain's CDR3 is CASSGGFTDTQYF. As DNA, the CDR3 is TGTGCCAGCAGTGGAGGGTTCACAGATACGCAGTATTTT.

The chain couples TRBV11-3 to TRBJ2-7; possible D gene TRBD2, 6 bases. CDR3 length: 17 residues. CDR1 is SGHNT, CDR2 YENEEA, per germline. The V end lost 0 bases, the J end lost 0 bases, and 15 bases lay between the germline ends. DNA of the CDR3: TGTGCCAGCAGCTTAGATTTGGGGAGGACCATCTCCTACGAGCAGTACTTC. Translated, it gives CASSLDLGRTISYEQYF. Full variable domain (outside the CDR3, taken from reference TRBV11-3 and TRBJ2-7): EAGVVQSPRYKIIEKKQPVAFWCNPISGHNTLYWYLQNLGQGPELLIRYENEEAVDDSQLPKDRFSAERLKGVDSTLKIQPAELGDSAVYLCASSLDLGRTISYEQYFGPGTRLTVT.

The chain links TRBV4-3 to TRBJ2-1, with 7 nucleotides matching TRBD2. This CDR3 spans 16 amino acids. Germline V lookup: CDR1 LGHNA, CDR2 YSLEER. The trim removed 2 bases at V and 10 bases at J, leaving 14 bases unmatched. The CDR3 sequence is CASSQHRDYRTYEQFF. In DNA, the CDR3 is TGCGCCAGCAGCCAACATCGGGACTACCGGACTTACGAGCAGTTCTTC.

This chain connects TRBV11-3 to TRBJ2-2; D gene unclear. The CDR3 has 12 residues. V lost 5 bases, J lost 10 bases, and 11 bases lay in between. Germline CDR1 is SGHNT and CDR2 is YENEEA. CDR3 region: CASSPARLELFF. The CDR3 DNA sequence: TGTGCCAGCAGCCCAGCCCGCCTGGAGCTGTTTTTT.

The chain uses TRBV5-1 and TRBJ2-7, with 7 bases lining up with TRBD1. Looked up from germline, CDR1 is SGHRS and CDR2 is YFSETQ. The V gene end was trimmed by 1 base and the J gene end by 3 bases; junction bases not matched to a gene: 7. CDR3 length equals 15 residues. CDR3 sequence: CASSLRQGANYEQYF. Here the CDR3 DNA reads TGCGCCAGCAGCTTGAGACAGGGCGCCAACTACGAGCAGTACTTC.

V is TRBV2 and J is TRBJ1-1; no firm D call. The V and J ends lost 2 bases and 1 base respectively, with 5 bases between them. Germline assignment: CDR1 SNHLY and CDR2 FYNNEI. This CDR3 comprises 13 residues. Here the CDR3 reads CASSERGNTEAFF. The CDR3 DNA sequence: TGTGCCAGCAGTGAACGTGGGAACACTGAAGCTTTCTTT.

V usage is TRBV5-4 and J usage is TRBJ2-7, with 10 bases matching TRBD1. Looked up from germline, CDR1 is SGHNT and CDR2 is YYREEE (reference sequence). V lost 3 bases to trimming and J lost 2 bases; unmatched junction nucleotides: 8. The length of the CDR3 is 16 residues. CDR3 bases: TGTGCCAGCAGCTCGACAGGGGGCCTACTCCCCTACGAGCAGTACTTC. It yields the protein CASSSTGGLLPYEQYF.

The gene calls are TRBV27 and TRBJ1-1; D possibly corresponds to TRBD1 (5 bases). The CDR3 runs 14 residues. Germline values: CDR1 MNHEY, CDR2 SMNVEV (reference sequence). V dropped 0 bases and J dropped 5 bases, with 10 bases sitting between them. The CDR3 DNA is TGTGCCAGCAGTTTATCAGTAGGGGTAACTGAAGCTTTCTTT. It specifies CASSLSVGVTEAFF.

The chain carries TRBV11-2 and TRBJ1-5; unclear D gene. Trimming removed 1 base at V and 8 bases at J, with 9 bases between. This CDR3 spans 13 amino acids. Germline CDR1 reads SGHAT; CDR2 reads FQNNGV. CDR3 sequence: CASSLAPGEPQHF. CDR3 nucleotides: TGTGCCAGCAGCTTAGCTCCCGGGGAGCCCCAGCATTTT.

The V gene is TRBV19, the J gene TRBJ2-7, with a weak D call TRBD2 (6 bases). Germline V CDR1 and CDR2: LNHDA, SQIVND (reference sequence). Trimming stripped 1 base from V and 3 bases from J, with 10 bases between. The CDR3 is made up of 14 amino acids. The CDR3 loop reads CASSIGKEGYEQYF. The CDR3 DNA follows: TGTGCCAGTAGTATAGGAAAGGAGGGCTACGAGCAGTACTTC.

The V call is TRBV27, the J call TRBJ2-2, with TRBD1 matching 7 bases. CDR1 MNHEY and CDR2 SMNVEV come from the germline V gene (reference sequence). The length of the CDR3 is 13 residues. Trimming at V came to 2 bases and at J to 6 bases, leaving 0 bases not matched to a gene. The CDR3 loop reads CASSLQGAGELFF. CDR3 DNA: TGTGCCAGCAGTTTACAGGGGGCCGGGGAGCTGTTTTTT.

V gene TRBV7-2 combines with J gene TRBJ2-1; tentatively, D is TRBD1 (6 bases). There are 11 residues in the CDR3. The germline V gene has CDR1 SGHTA and CDR2 FQGNSA. V lost 5 bases, J lost 9 bases, and 8 bases lay in between. CDR3 sequence: CASSQGGEQFF. CDR3 nucleotide sequence: TGTGCCAGCAGCCAAGGGGGTGAGCAGTTCTTC.

The J gene is TRBJ2-7, the V gene TRBV6-6; D unclear. From germline, CDR1 is MNHNY and CDR2 SVGAGI (reference sequence). Trimming stripped 1 base from V and 3 bases from J, with 10 bases between. The length of the CDR3 is 14 residues. CDR3 coding DNA: TGTGCCAGCAGTTACTTATCGGCCGACTACGAGCAGTACTTC. This translates into CASSYLSADYEQYF.

This clone appeared a single time. CDR3 region: CASSQDRGNTEAFF. In nucleotides, the CDR3 is TGCGCCAGCAGCCAAGACCGGGGGAACACTGAAGCTTTCTTT. V is TRBV4-3 and J is TRBJ1-1; D gene unclear. The germline V and J ends were trimmed by 0 bases and 1 base, with 6 bases remaining between them. The germline gives CDR1 LGHNA, CDR2 YSLEER. CDR3 length: 14 amino acids.

The chain employs TRBV4-3 and TRBJ2-3, with a tentative D call TRBD2 (5 bases). CDR1 LGHNA and CDR2 YSLEER come from the germline V gene. The length of the CDR3 is 16 residues. Trimming stripped 1 base from V and 2 bases from J, with 13 bases between. Written as DNA, the CDR3 is TGCGCCAGCAGCCAAGCTGAGGGTTCCCCCACAGATACGCAGTATTTT. Translating it yields CASSQAEGSPTDTQYF.

The chain has TRBV5-1 and TRBJ2-5; possibly TRBD1 for D (6 bases). From germline, CDR1 is SGHRS and CDR2 YFSETQ. The CDR3 consists of 13 residues. Trimming left V 2 bases short and J 5 bases short, with 10 bases between. The CDR3 sequence is CASSLGGPETQYF. As DNA, the CDR3 is TGCGCCAGCAGCTTAGGGGGTCCGGAGACCCAGTACTTC.

The rearrangement joins TRBV6-1 to TRBJ2-7; D is perhaps TRBD2 (6 bases). V was cut by 11 bases and J by 3 bases, with 8 bases left in between. Germline V gives CDR1 MNHNS, CDR2 SASEGT. This CDR3 has 10 residues. The CDR3 sequence is CAGGVYEQYF. The CDR3 DNA is TGTGCCGGAGGGGTCTACGAGCAGTACTTC.

This chain links TRBV6-6 with TRBJ2-1; D not certain. CDR3 length: 12 amino acids. Germline values: CDR1 MNHNY, CDR2 SVGAGI (reference sequence). V was pared by 6 bases and J by 1 base, with 4 bases between. CDR3 protein: CASSPSYNEQFF. As DNA, the CDR3 is TGTGCCAGCAGCCCTTCCTACAATGAGCAGTTCTTC.

The V call is TRBV14, the J call TRBJ2-1; 8 positions match TRBD2. Germline loops: CDR1 SGHDN, CDR2 FVKESK. V lost 4 bases, J lost 0 bases, and 11 bases stayed unmatched. The CDR3 extends over 18 amino acids. The CDR3 nucleotides read TGTGCCAGCAGCCGCAGGACTAGCCTAGTTAGCTCCTACAATGAGCAGTTCTTC. Translated: CASSRRTSLVSSYNEQFF.

The chain links TRBV6-5 to TRBJ2-1, with unresolved D. CDR1 is MNHEY and CDR2 is SVGAGI in the germline V gene. The CDR3 totals 14 residues. With 0 bases removed from V and 7 bases from J, the gap between germline ends came to 10 bases. The CDR3 nucleotides are TGTGCCAGCAGTTACTCGAAAAGATCTAATGAGCAGTTCTTC. It encodes CASSYSKRSNEQFF.

V is TRBV4-3 and J is TRBJ2-1; D is unresolved. In germline, CDR1 is LGHNA, CDR2 YSLEER. There are 14 residues in the CDR3. V dropped 0 bases and J dropped 13 bases, with 16 bases sitting between them. Here the CDR3 DNA reads TGCGCCAGCAGCCAAGATCGGTTCACCCCCATACAGTTCTTC. It encodes CASSQDRFTPIQFF.

CDR3: CASSLAPGLARDEQFF. Here the CDR3 DNA reads TGTGCCAGCAGCTTAGCCCCGGGACTAGCAAGAGACGAGCAGTTCTTC. This sequence joins TRBV11-2 and TRBJ2-1; 9 bases fit TRBD2. V dropped 1 base and J dropped 10; count of bases not matched to a gene: 11. This CDR3 spans 16 amino acids. Per germline, CDR1 SGHAT and CDR2 FQNNGV.